This T cell receptor beta chain was recorded in a study of patients and donors after allogeneic stem cell transplantation. This clonotype was seen only a few times. CDR3 length: 16 residues. Per germline, CDR1 LNHDA and CDR2 SQIVND (reference sequence). V shed 5 bases and J shed 3 bases, with 19 bases lying between them. Via MiXCR, TCRdb re-called the RT-PCR reads, giving one row per CDR3 protein. This table holds 15,000 to 25,000 distinct CDR3 sequences, 4.5% to 5% found once. J is TRBJ1-1 and V is TRBV19; maybe TRBD1 (5 bases). The source of this sequence is a human donor who was either an allogeneic HSCT recipient or a stem cell or donor lymphocyte infusion donor (not recorded which). It is not recorded whose cells these are; they may come from a transplant donor. Sequencing was carried out using blood, either unsorted or a sorted T cell fraction (not recorded which). DNA for the CDR3: TGTGCCAGTAGTCCCAATGCGGGGCTAGGGGACACTGAAGCTTTCTTT. It specifies CASSPNAGLGDTEAFF.